This passage covers 11 T cell receptor beta chains from one sample sequenced in a study of cytomegalovirus exposure and HLA in healthy donors. This table comes from immunoSEQ multiplex PCR, and its TCRdb copy is limited to in-frame clones, with some not included. The sample carries 150,000 to 200,000 clones, 88% recorded once. The specimen was PBMCs. The receptor set was obtained from a man between 18 and 29 years old in good health and CMV-seronegative.

The chain links TRBV5-1 to TRBJ2-2; D may be TRBD1 (6 bases). This CDR3 is 14 amino acids long. Trimming removed 4 bases at V and 5 bases at J, with 12 bases between. Germline CDR1 SGHRS, CDR2 YFSETQ. CDR3 sequence (DNA): TGCGCCAGCAGCCCCAGGGGAGAGACCGGGGAGCTGTTTTTT. It yields the protein CASSPRGETGELFF.

By sample fraction, this clone is medium-sized. This chain joins TRBV6-4 and TRBJ2-1, with 9 positions matching TRBD2. Trimming at V came to 2 bases and at J to 4 bases, leaving 3 bases not matched to a gene. The CDR3 is 15 amino acids. Germline V lookup: CDR1 MRHNA, CDR2 SNTAGT. CDR3 sequence (DNA): TGTGCCAGCAGTGACCGAAGCGGGGGGTACAATGAGCAGTTCTTC. It yields the protein CASSDRSGGYNEQFF.

The chain links TRBV29-1 to TRBJ2-6; D remains unclear. CDR1 and CDR2 (germline): SQVTM, ANQGSEA. Trimming stripped 2 bases from V and 0 bases from J, with 11 bases between. This CDR3 has 16 residues. CDR3 nucleotides: TGCAGCGTTGAAATTGGCTCAAGCTCTGGGGCCAACGTCCTGACTTTC. Protein sequence: CSVEIGSSSGANVLTF.

The CDR3 region has the DNA TGTGCCAGCCGGACTAGCGGGGGGGCGGGTGAGCAGTTCTTC. Protein: CASRTSGGAGEQFF. The rearrangement joins TRBV5-4 to TRBJ2-1, with 15 bases aligning to TRBD2. Trimming removed 7 bases from V and 9 bases from J; junction bases left unmatched: 5. The V gene's germline CDR1 is SGHNT and CDR2 YYREEE (reference sequence). The CDR3 sequence is 14 residues long.

This chain uses TRBV7-6 with TRBJ2-3, with 9 bases matching TRBD1. Germline V gives CDR1 SGHVS, CDR2 FNYEAQ. The V and J ends lost 2 bases and 4 bases, in that order; junction bases with no gene match: 4. The CDR3 has 15 amino acids. CDR3 region: CASSLRRDRADTQYF. In nucleotides, the CDR3 is TGTGCCAGCAGCTTACGCCGGGACAGGGCAGATACGCAGTATTTT.

This chain connects TRBV28 to TRBJ2-3; the D is unclear. CDR1 MDHEN and CDR2 SYDVKM come from the germline V gene. The CDR3 runs 18 residues. V lost 10 bases and J lost 2, with 28 bases in between. CDR3 sequence (DNA): TGTGCCACCGGCGCAAGCCAAAGAGACTTGACCCACACAGATACGCAGTATTTT. This sequence encodes CATGASQRDLTHTDTQYF.

The chain uses TRBV10-2 and TRBJ1-1; D remains ambiguous. The CDR3 has 12 amino acids. CDR1 is WSHSY and CDR2 is SAAADI in the germline V gene. Trimming pared 6 bases from V and 0 bases from J, leaving 5 bases between. CDR3 bases: TGCGCCAGCAGCCTGTTGAACACTGAAGCTTTCTTT. Translating it yields CASSLLNTEAFF.

V gene TRBV25-1 combines with J gene TRBJ1-2, with TRBD1 identical over 7 bases. From germline, CDR1 is MGHDK and CDR2 SYGVNS. CDR3 length equals 13 residues. J gave up 8 bases and V 5 bases, and 8 bases lay outside the gene matches. CDR3 bases: TGTGCCAGCAGTCCTGAGGGGGCGGGCGGCTACACCTTC. This translates into CASSPEGAGGYTF.

The rearrangement links TRBV10-1 to TRBJ2-7; 11 positions agree with TRBD2. The CDR3 consists of 14 residues. Germline V CDR1 and CDR2: WNHNN, SYGVQD (reference sequence). The V gene end was trimmed by 0 bases and the J gene end by 6 bases; junction bases not matched to a gene: 1. In nucleotides, the CDR3 is TGCGCCAGCAGTGAGTCGGGGACTAGCGGCGAGCAGTACTTC. This translates into CASSESGTSGEQYF.

The V and J genes are TRBV5-1 and TRBJ2-3; TRBD2 matches 9 bases. Germline V CDR1 and CDR2: SGHRS, YFSETQ. This CDR3 comprises 17 residues. Germline trimming cut 1 base from V and 0 bases from J; bases unmatched to any gene: 6. The CDR3 nucleotides are TGCGCCAGCAGCTTGCCACTAGCGGGCGGTAGCACAGATACGCAGTATTTT. Protein: CASSLPLAGGSTDTQYF.

The V and J genes are TRBV19 and TRBJ1-5, with 9 bases aligning to TRBD1. The CDR3 contains 16 residues. Unmatched junction bases numbered 9, after V lost 3 bases and J lost 6 bases. Germline values: CDR1 LNHDA, CDR2 SQIVND (reference sequence). The CDR3 DNA reads as TGTGCCAGTAGTATTGGGTACAGGGGGCCTCGTCAGCCCCAGCATTTT. Amino acids: CASSIGYRGPRQPQHF.